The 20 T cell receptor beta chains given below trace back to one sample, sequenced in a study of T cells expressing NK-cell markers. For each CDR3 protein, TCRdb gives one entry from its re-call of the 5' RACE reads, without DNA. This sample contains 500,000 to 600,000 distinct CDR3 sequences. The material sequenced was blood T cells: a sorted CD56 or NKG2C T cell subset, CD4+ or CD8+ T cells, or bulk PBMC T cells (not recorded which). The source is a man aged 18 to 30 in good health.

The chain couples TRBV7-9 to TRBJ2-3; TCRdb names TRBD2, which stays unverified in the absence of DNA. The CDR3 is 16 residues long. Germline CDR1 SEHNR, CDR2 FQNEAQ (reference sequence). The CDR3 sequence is CASSHLTEGGTDTQYF. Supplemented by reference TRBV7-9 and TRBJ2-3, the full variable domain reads DTGVSQNPRHKITKRGQNVTFRCDPISEHNRLYWYRQTLGQGPEFLTYFQNEAQLEKSRLLSDRFSAERPKGSFSTLEIQRTEQGDSAMYLCASSHLTEGGTDTQYFGPGTRLTVL.

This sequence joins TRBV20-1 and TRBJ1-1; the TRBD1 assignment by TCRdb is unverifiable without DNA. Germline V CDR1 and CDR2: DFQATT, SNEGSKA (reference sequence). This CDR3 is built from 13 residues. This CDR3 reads CSARVRGRGEAFF.

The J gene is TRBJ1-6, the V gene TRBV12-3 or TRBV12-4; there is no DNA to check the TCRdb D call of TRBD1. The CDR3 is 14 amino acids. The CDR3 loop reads CASTSEGQNSPLHF.

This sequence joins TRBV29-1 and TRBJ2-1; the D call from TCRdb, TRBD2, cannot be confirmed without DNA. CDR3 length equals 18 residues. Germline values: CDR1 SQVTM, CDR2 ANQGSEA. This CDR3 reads CSVEDRGTRPLGENEQFF.

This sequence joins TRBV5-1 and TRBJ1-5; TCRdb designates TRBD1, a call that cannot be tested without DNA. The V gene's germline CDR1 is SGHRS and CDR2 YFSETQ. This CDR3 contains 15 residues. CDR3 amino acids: CASSLAGAANQPQHF.

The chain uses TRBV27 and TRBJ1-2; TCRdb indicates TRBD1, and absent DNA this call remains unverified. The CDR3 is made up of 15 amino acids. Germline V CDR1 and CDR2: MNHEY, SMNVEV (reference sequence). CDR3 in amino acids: CASSLSRGTNYGYTF.

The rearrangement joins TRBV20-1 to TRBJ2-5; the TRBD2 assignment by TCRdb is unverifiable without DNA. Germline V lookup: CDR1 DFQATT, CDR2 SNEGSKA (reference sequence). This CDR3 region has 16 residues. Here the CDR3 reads CSARDRVAGGLETQYF.

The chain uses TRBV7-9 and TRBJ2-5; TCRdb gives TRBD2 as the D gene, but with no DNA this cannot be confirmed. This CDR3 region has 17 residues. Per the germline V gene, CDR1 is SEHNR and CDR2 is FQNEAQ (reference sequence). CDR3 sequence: CASRPRTSHPFQETQYF. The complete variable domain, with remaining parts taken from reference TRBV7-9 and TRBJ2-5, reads DTGVSQNPRHKITKRGQNVTFRCDPISEHNRLYWYRQTLGQGPEFLTYFQNEAQLEKSRLLSDRFSAERPKGSFSTLEIQRTEQGDSAMYLCASRPRTSHPFQETQYFGPGTRLLVL.

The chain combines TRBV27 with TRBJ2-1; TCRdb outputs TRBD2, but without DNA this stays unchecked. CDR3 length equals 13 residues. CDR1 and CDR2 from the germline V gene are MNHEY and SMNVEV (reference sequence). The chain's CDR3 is CASSPLQQAGQFF.

CDR3 protein: CASSPWGSGRNEQFF. The chain is built from TRBV5-1 and TRBJ2-1; TCRdb's D call of TRBD2 is untestable without DNA. This CDR3 is 15 amino acids long. Germline-derived CDR1 and CDR2 are SGHRS and YFSETQ. The whole variable domain, remainder taken from reference TRBV5-1 and TRBJ2-1, is KAGVTQTPRYLIKTRGQQVTLSCSPISGHRSVSWYQQTPGQGLQFLFEYFSETQRNKGNFPGRFSGRQFSNSRSEMNVSTLELGDSALYLCASSPWGSGRNEQFFGPGTRLTVL.

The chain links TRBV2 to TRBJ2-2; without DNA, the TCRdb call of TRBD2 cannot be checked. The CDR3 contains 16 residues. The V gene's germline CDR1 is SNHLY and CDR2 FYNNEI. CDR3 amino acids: CASMGPQGGNTGELFF.

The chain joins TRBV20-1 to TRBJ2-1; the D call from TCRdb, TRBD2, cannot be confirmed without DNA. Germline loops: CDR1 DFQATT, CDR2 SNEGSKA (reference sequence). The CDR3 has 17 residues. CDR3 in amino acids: CSASPSGGRRLWNEQFF.

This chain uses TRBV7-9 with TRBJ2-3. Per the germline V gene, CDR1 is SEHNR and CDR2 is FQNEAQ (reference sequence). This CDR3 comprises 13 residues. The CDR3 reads CASSLNLVDTQYF.

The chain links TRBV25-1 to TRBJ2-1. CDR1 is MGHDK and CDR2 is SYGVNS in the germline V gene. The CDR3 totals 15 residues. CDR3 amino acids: CASRSAYSSYNEQFF.

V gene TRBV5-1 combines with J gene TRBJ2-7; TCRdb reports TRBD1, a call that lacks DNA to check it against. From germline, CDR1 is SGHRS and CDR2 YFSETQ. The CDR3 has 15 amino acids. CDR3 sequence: CASSVLNRGGDEQYF.

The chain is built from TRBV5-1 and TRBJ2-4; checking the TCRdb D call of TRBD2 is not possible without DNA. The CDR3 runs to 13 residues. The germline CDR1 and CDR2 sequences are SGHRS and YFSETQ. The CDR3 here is CASQKGGSDIQYF.

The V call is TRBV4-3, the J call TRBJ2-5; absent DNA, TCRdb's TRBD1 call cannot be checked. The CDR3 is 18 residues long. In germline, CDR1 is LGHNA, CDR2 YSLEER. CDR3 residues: CASSQAPTAAWGQETQYF.

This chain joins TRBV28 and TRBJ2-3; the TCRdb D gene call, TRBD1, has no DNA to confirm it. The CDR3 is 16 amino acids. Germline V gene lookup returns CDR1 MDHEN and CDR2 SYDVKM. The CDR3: CASSPWTGLGTDTQYF.

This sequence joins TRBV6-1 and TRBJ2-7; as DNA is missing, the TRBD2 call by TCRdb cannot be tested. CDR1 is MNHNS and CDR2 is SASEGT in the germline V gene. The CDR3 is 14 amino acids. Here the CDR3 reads CASGKREGRYEQYF.

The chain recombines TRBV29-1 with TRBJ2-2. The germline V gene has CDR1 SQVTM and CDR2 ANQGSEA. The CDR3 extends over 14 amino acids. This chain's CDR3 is CSVRGGNPTGELFF.